The 5 T cell receptor beta chains in this list originate from one sample, sequenced in a study of blood T cell repertoires in COVID-19. TCRdb's table, derived via immunoSEQ multiplex PCR, lists solely in-frame clones and lacks some. In the table there are about 71,000 clones, 85% to 90% of which are singletons. The specimen sequenced was peripheral blood. The receptors were gathered from a man older than 75 with acute or convalescent COVID-19.

The chain links TRBV4-1 to TRBJ2-3, with a tentative D call TRBD2 (6 bases). V was clipped by 3 bases and J by 9 bases, with 16 bases between them. CDR1 is MGHRA and CDR2 is YSYEKL in the germline V gene. This CDR3 has 14 amino acids. The CDR3 DNA reads TGCGCCAGCAGCCATGAAGGAGGGGACTTAACGCAGTATTTT. Residues: CASSHEGGDLTQYF.

This chain links TRBV24-1 with TRBJ2-1, with D hard to call. Germline values: CDR1 KGHDR, CDR2 SFDVKD. V shed 4 bases and J shed 8 bases, with 26 bases lying between them. The CDR3 consists of 18 residues. For the CDR3, the DNA is TGTGCCACCAGTGACCCCCCCGGAGACTCCAGCAATAGTGATGAGCAGTTCTTC. It is translated as CATSDPPGDSSNSDEQFF.

This clone has just one count. The chain links TRBV19 to TRBJ1-2, with a weak D call TRBD1 (6 bases). This CDR3 spans 14 amino acids. Between the trimmed V and J ends, which lost 5 bases and 0 bases, there was a span of 10 bases. Germline assignment: CDR1 LNHDA and CDR2 SQIVND (reference sequence). CDR3 residues: CASSRRTANYGYTF. CDR3 sequence (DNA): TGTGCCAGTAGTCGACGGACAGCTAACTATGGCTACACCTTC.

The CDR3 DNA follows: TGTGCCAGCAGCTCGGGACTAGAGGGAGATACGCAGTATTTT. Its translation: CASSSGLEGDTQYF. The chain is built from TRBV6-4 and TRBJ2-3, with 8 nucleotides matching TRBD2. The junction had 7 bases not matched to a gene; V was cut back by 6 bases and J by 5 bases. The CDR3 runs 14 residues. The germline CDR1 and CDR2 sequences are MRHNA and SNTAGT.

The rearrangement joins TRBV19 to TRBJ2-2, with 7 bases lining up with TRBD1. The CDR3 runs to 14 residues. Unmatched junction bases numbered 7, after V lost 6 bases and J lost 6 bases. CDR1 and CDR2 (germline): LNHDA, SQIVND (reference sequence). CDR3 residues: CASRLDREAGELFF. DNA of the CDR3: TGTGCCAGTAGATTAGACAGGGAAGCCGGGGAGCTGTTTTTT.